These T cell receptor beta chains were read from a single sample in a study of response to subunit inactivated influenza vaccine. Each CDR3 protein is one row after TCRdb ran MiXCR on the RT-PCR reads. The table records 150,000 to 200,000 distinct CDR3 sequences, about 12% of them present only once. This sample was shared with a second study, whose subject was T cells expressing NK-cell markers.

Sequenced material: CD8+ T cells sorted from PBMCs, taken 11 to 12 days after vaccination. The receptors here all came from a man aged 50-60 years who received an inactivated influenza vaccine. Each CDR3 is given with its conserved first and last residue. D genes are given only for firm matches. The listing skips clone size in some rows; elsewhere it reads once, few, many or a size class.

abundance | d_gene | j_gene | v_gene | CDR3nt | CDR3aa
few | NA | TRBJ1-5 | TRBV9 | TGTGCCAGCAGCGTAGGGAGTTCGCAGGGCCAGCCCCAGCATTTT | CASSVGSSQGQPQHF
many | TRBD2 | TRBJ2-7 | TRBV9 | TGTGCCAGCAGCGTTGGGGCTGGTGGACTAGCTGGCGCCCACGAGCAGTACTTC | CASSVGAGGLAGAHEQYF
NA | NA | TRBJ1-1 | TRBV29-1 | TGCAGCGTTTCGCAGGGTGGCACTGAAGCTTTCTTT | CSVSQGGTEAFF
few | NA | TRBJ1-5 | TRBV7-2 | TGTGCCAGCAGCTTAGTCAGGGTTCAGCCCCAGCATTTT | CASSLVRVQPQHF
few | NA | TRBJ1-5 | TRBV5-5 | TGTGCCAGCAGCCCCCAGGGGATTAATCAGCCCCAGCATTTT | CASSPQGINQPQHF
NA | TRBD2 | TRBJ2-1 | TRBV27 | TGTGCCAGCAGTCCGACTAGCGGGAGGGGCCACAATGAGCAGTTCTTC | CASSPTSGRGHNEQFF
NA | NA | TRBJ1-2 | TRBV12-3/TRBV12-4 | TGTGCCAGCAGCTCGCTTGGGAGCTTTTACTATGGCTACACCTTC | CASSSLGSFYYGYTF
many | NA | TRBJ2-1 | TRBV24-1 | TGTGCCACCAGTGTCGCGACAGTACACAATGAGCAGTTCTTC | CATSVATVHNEQFF
few | NA | TRBJ2-4 | TRBV4-1 | TGCGCCAGCAGCCAGCTGGACAGCATCGCGAGGGGCATTCAGTACTTC | CASSQLDSIARGIQYF
many | NA | TRBJ2-4 | TRBV3-1 | TGTGCCAGCAGCCAAGATAGTTTAGCCAAAAACATTCAGTACTTC | CASSQDSLAKNIQYF
few | NA | TRBJ2-1 | TRBV28 | TGTGCCAGCAGCCTAAACCGGGATGAGCAGTTCTTC | CASSLNRDEQFF
few | NA | TRBJ2-7 | TRBV19 | TGTGCCAGTAGTGGGGGCCACTACGAGCAGTACTTC | CASSGGHYEQYF
NA | NA | TRBJ2-3 | TRBV27 | TGTGCCAGCAGTTTGGACCCCTTAGATACGCAGTATTTT | CASSLDPLDTQYF
NA | TRBD1 | TRBJ2-7 | TRBV12-3/TRBV12-4 | TGTGCCAGCAGCCACCGGGACAGGGCGTCCTACGAGCAGTACTTC | CASSHRDRASYEQYF
NA | TRBD1 | TRBJ1-4 | TRBV20-1 | TGCAGTGCTAGAGAATTAACAGGGGGGAATGAAAAACTGTTTTTT | CSARELTGGNEKLFF
many | TRBD1 | TRBJ1-1 | TRBV4-2 | TGTGCCAGCAGCCCCCGACAGGGCCCAAACACTGAAGCTTTCTTT | CASSPRQGPNTEAFF
NA | TRBD2 | TRBJ2-1 | TRBV7-9 | TGTGCCAGCAGCCCAGCGGGAAAGGGATACAATGAGCAGTTCTTC | CASSPAGKGYNEQFF
few | NA | TRBJ2-1 | TRBV15 | TGTGCCACCAGCAGGGAACTAGCTTCCTACAATGAGCAGTTCTTC | CATSRELASYNEQFF
few | NA | TRBJ2-1 | TRBV12-3/TRBV12-4 | TGTGCCAGCAGCAACCGGGGAGGGGGAGGTGACAATGAGCAGTTCTTC | CASSNRGGGGDNEQFF
NA | TRBD1 | TRBJ2-2 | TRBV28 | TGTGCCAGCTCCTATGGACAGGGGAGCACCGGGGAGCTGTTTTTT | CASSYGQGSTGELFF
NA | TRBD1 | TRBJ2-7 | TRBV4-3 | TGCGCCAGCAGCCAAAGTTGGGGACAGGGTACCTACGAGCAGTACTTC | CASSQSWGQGTYEQYF
NA | NA | TRBJ1-2 | TRBV12-3/TRBV12-4 | TGTGCCAGCAGTTTAAACGGATATGGCTACACCTTC | CASSLNGYGYTF